One sample yielded the 26 T cell receptor beta chains listed below, sequenced in a study of blood T cell repertoires in COVID-19. This table comes from immunoSEQ multiplex PCR, and its TCRdb copy is limited to in-frame clones, with some not included. The sample includes around 190,000 clones, 80% to 90% of them seen just once. The sample was peripheral blood. The receptors derive from a man between 45 and 60 years old with active or convalescent COVID-19.

This clone is a singleton in its sample. This chain connects TRBV9 to TRBJ1-3; D not resolved. Looked up from germline, CDR1 is SGDLS and CDR2 is YYNGEE. This CDR3 is built from 13 residues. The ends were cut back, 5 bases at V and 2 bases at J, with 8 bases in the middle. The CDR3 here is CASRRGTGNTIYF. The DNA for the CDR3 is TGTGCCAGCAGGAGAGGGACTGGAAACACCATATATTTT.

The V call is TRBV7-3, the J call TRBJ1-1; D gene unclear. CDR1 SGHTA and CDR2 FQGTGA come from the germline V gene. The CDR3 runs 13 residues. V lost 3 bases and J lost 1, with 6 bases in between. As DNA, the CDR3 is TGTGCCAGCAGCTTGTCGGGGAACACTGAAGCTTTCTTT. This gives the protein CASSLSGNTEAFF.

This sequence joins TRBV10-3 and TRBJ1-5; D unresolved. This CDR3 has 13 amino acids. V dropped 9 bases and J dropped 3 bases, with 12 bases sitting between them. The germline gives CDR1 ENHRY, CDR2 SYGVKD. Here the CDR3 reads CAISGALNQPQHF. CDR3 nucleotides: TGTGCCATATCCGGAGCACTCAATCAGCCCCAGCATTTT.

V is TRBV4-2 and J is TRBJ1-1; TRBD1 aligns across 7 bases. This CDR3 is 16 amino acids long. Germline V gene data show CDR1 as LGHNA and CDR2 as YNFKEQ. J gave up 3 bases and V 0 bases, and 7 bases lay outside the gene matches. Written as DNA, the CDR3 is TGTGCCAGCAGCCAAGATCGAGAGGGGGCTGACACTGAAGCTTTCTTT. It is translated as CASSQDREGADTEAFF.

The chain joins TRBV19 to TRBJ1-2; weak D call: TRBD1 (5 bases). Germline values: CDR1 LNHDA, CDR2 SQIVND (reference sequence). This CDR3 has 12 amino acids. The V gene lost 6 bases and the J gene lost 2 bases, with 7 bases spanning the gap. The CDR3 coding sequence is TGTGCCAGTAGCGACAGCAACTATGGCTACACCTTC. It encodes CASSDSNYGYTF.

This chain connects TRBV10-2 to TRBJ2-1; 9 bases match TRBD1. V trimming: 4 bases; J trimming: 7 bases; junction bases outside the gene matches: 11. The CDR3 has 16 amino acids. The germline V gene encodes CDR1 WSHSY and CDR2 SAAADI. This chain's CDR3 is CASSVSPGTGPNEQFF. The CDR3 DNA follows: TGCGCCAGCAGTGTTAGTCCCGGGACAGGGCCGAATGAGCAGTTCTTC.

CDR3 coding DNA: TGTGCCAGCAGCCACTCCGGGACAGGGAGCAATGAGCAGTTCTTC. This translates into CASSHSGTGSNEQFF. The chain employs TRBV3-1 (or the pseudogene TRBV3-2) and TRBJ2-1; the match to TRBD1 covers 9 bases. The length of the CDR3 is 15 residues. The germline V gene encodes CDR1 LGHDT and CDR2 YNNKEL (reference sequence). V lost 3 bases, J lost 6 bases, and 6 bases stayed unmatched.

The V call is TRBV20-1, the J call TRBJ2-3, with TRBD1 matching 8 bases. The CDR3 extends over 16 amino acids. Germline trimming cut 3 bases from V and 4 bases from J; bases unmatched to any gene: 12. CDR1 and CDR2 from the germline V gene are DFQATT and SNEGSKA (reference sequence). The CDR3 sequence is CSASDLEDRVSDTQYF. CDR3 bases: TGCAGTGCTAGTGATCTAGAGGACAGGGTATCAGATACGCAGTATTTT.

The chain uses TRBV6-5 and TRBJ2-1; D may be TRBD2 (5 bases). Germline lookup yields CDR1 MNHEY and CDR2 SVGAGI. This CDR3 has 15 amino acids. Trimming removed 11 bases at V and 4 bases at J, with 21 bases between. CDR3 region: CAVRAARPNYNEQFF. The CDR3 DNA follows: TGTGCCGTCAGAGCGGCCCGACCGAATTACAATGAGCAGTTCTTC.

The rearrangement links TRBV3-1 (or the pseudogene TRBV3-2) to TRBJ2-1, with D perhaps matching TRBD1 (6 bases). Germline V gene lookup returns CDR1 LGHDT and CDR2 YNNKEL (reference sequence). This CDR3 region has 13 residues. Trimming removed 2 bases at V and 6 bases at J, with 8 bases between. The CDR3 coding sequence is TGTGCCAGCAGCCAAACACAGGGCAATGAGCAGTTCTTC. This translates into CASSQTQGNEQFF.

The chain carries TRBV4-3 and TRBJ1-2; 10 bases line up with TRBD1. Germline values: CDR1 LGHNA, CDR2 YSLEER. The CDR3 covers 16 residues. V gave up 0 bases and J gave up 5 bases; unmatched junction bases: 6. The CDR3 nucleotides are TGCGCCAGCAGCCAAGACATGACAGGGGGCGTATATGGCTACACCTTC. Protein sequence: CASSQDMTGGVYGYTF.

The chain couples TRBV7-9 to TRBJ1-2; TRBD1 might be the D (6 bases). The CDR3 is 14 amino acids. The germline gives CDR1 SEHNR, CDR2 FQNEAQ (reference sequence). Trimming removed 3 bases from V and 3 bases from J, with 11 bases in between. CDR3 region: CASSFQGGDYGYTF. CDR3 nucleotides: TGTGCCAGCAGCTTTCAAGGGGGTGACTATGGCTACACCTTC. Using reference TRBV7-9 and TRBJ1-2 for the parts outside the CDR3, the full variable domain is DTGVSQNPRHKITKRGQNVTFRCDPISEHNRLYWYRQTLGQGPEFLTYFQNEAQLEKSRLLSDRFSAERPKGSFSTLEIQRTEQGDSAMYLCASSFQGGDYGYTFGSGTRLTVV.

The chain joins TRBV9 to TRBJ2-2, with 10 nucleotides matching TRBD2. Germline V lookup: CDR1 SGDLS, CDR2 YYNGEE. The ends lost 0 bases at V and 7 bases at J; junction bases unmatched: 6. The CDR3 is made up of 16 amino acids. CDR3 in DNA: TGTGCCAGCAGCGTAGGAGGGAGCGGGGGGGACGGGGAGCTGTTTTTT. It encodes CASSVGGSGGDGELFF.

V usage is TRBV3-1 (or the pseudogene TRBV3-2) and J usage is TRBJ1-1; 10 positions agree with TRBD1. Trimming removed 6 bases from V and 5 bases from J; junction bases left unmatched: 9. The CDR3 has 15 residues. Germline V CDR1 and CDR2: LGHDT, YNNKEL (reference sequence). The CDR3 DNA sequence: TGTGCCAGCAGGCGATCGACAGGGGGCAGGACTGAAGCTTTCTTT. Amino acid sequence: CASRRSTGGRTEAFF.

This sequence joins TRBV7-2 and TRBJ1-2; D is undetermined. This CDR3 contains 15 residues. CDR1 is SGHTA and CDR2 is FQGNSA in the germline V gene. Deletions cut 0 bases from V and 5 bases from J, with 13 bases between. The CDR3 bases are TGTGCCAGCAGCTTAGCGAGGGAGGTTGGGTATGGCTACACCTTC. It codes for CASSLAREVGYGYTF.

This chain uses TRBV19 with TRBJ2-1; D may be TRBD2 (5 bases). V was pared by 7 bases and J by 5 bases, with 15 bases between. The germline V gene has CDR1 LNHDA and CDR2 SQIVND (reference sequence). The CDR3 is 14 residues long. CDR3 DNA: TGTGCCAGTACCCTTGGCGGACTGAACAATGAGCAGTTCTTC. Encoded protein: CASTLGGLNNEQFF.

This clone was seen only once. J is TRBJ2-7 and V is TRBV11-2; a weak D match, TRBD1 (6 bases). The germline V gene has CDR1 SGHAT and CDR2 FQNNGV. This CDR3 is 14 amino acids long. V lost 5 bases and J 7 bases, leaving 18 bases between the germline ends. The CDR3 spells CASSPYLTGLEQYF. DNA for the CDR3: TGTGCCAGCAGCCCATACCTTACAGGGCTGGAGCAGTACTTC.

This chain connects TRBV10-1 to TRBJ2-1, with D unresolved. The CDR3 is 13 amino acids. Trimming took 2 bases from V and 6 from J, leaving 8 bases between them. Germline V CDR1 and CDR2: WNHNN, SYGVQD (reference sequence). The CDR3 bases are TGCGCCAGCAGTGAGGGGCAGTTCAATGAGCAGTTCTTC. It specifies CASSEGQFNEQFF.

The rearrangement joins TRBV4-1 to TRBJ2-7; possible D gene TRBD1, 5 bases. From germline, CDR1 is MGHRA and CDR2 YSYEKL. This CDR3 spans 15 amino acids. The ends were cut back, 2 bases at V and 3 bases at J, with 14 bases in the middle. The CDR3 sequence is CASSQTPGPIYEQYF. The CDR3 DNA sequence: TGCGCCAGCAGCCAAACACCAGGGCCAATCTACGAGCAGTACTTC.

The V and J genes are TRBV29-1 and TRBJ1-2; 7 bases match TRBD1. Trimming took 1 base from V and 4 from J; bases not matched to a gene: 12. From germline, CDR1 is SQVTM and CDR2 ANQGSEA. This CDR3 region has 16 residues. CDR3 loop: CSVEGGTQGTPYGYTF. CDR3 coding DNA: TGCAGCGTTGAAGGCGGGACACAGGGGACCCCCTATGGCTACACCTTC.

This chain connects TRBV12-3 or TRBV12-4 to TRBJ1-6; 7 bases fit TRBD1. The V gene end was trimmed by 4 bases and the J gene end by 7 bases; junction bases not matched to a gene: 1. The CDR3 consists of 13 residues. The CDR3 DNA sequence: TGTGCCAGCAGTTCAGGGGGGAATTCACCCCTCCACTTT. Protein product: CASSSGGNSPLHF.

The V gene is TRBV27, the J gene TRBJ1-2, with 9 bases matching TRBD1. J gave up 6 bases and V 6 bases, and 5 bases lay outside the gene matches. Germline V gene lookup returns CDR1 MNHEY and CDR2 SMNVEV (reference sequence). The CDR3 contains 13 residues. CDR3 nucleotide sequence: TGTGCCAGCAGCTATAGGACAGGGGATGGCTACACCTTC. Protein product: CASSYRTGDGYTF.

The chain couples TRBV18 to TRBJ2-2, with D possibly matching TRBD1 (6 bases). The length of the CDR3 is 16 residues. Per the germline V gene, CDR1 is KGHSH and CDR2 is LQKENI. Trimming shortened V by 2 bases and J by 7 bases, and 17 bases separated the two germline ends. The CDR3 is CASSPNTGTWIGELFF. DNA of the CDR3: TGTGCCAGCTCACCAAACACCGGGACATGGATCGGGGAGCTGTTTTTT.

V usage is TRBV7-3 and J usage is TRBJ2-5; D possibly corresponds to TRBD2 (5 bases). Trimming left V 4 bases short and J 3 bases short, with 9 bases between. Germline V gives CDR1 SGHTA, CDR2 FQGTGA. The CDR3 is made up of 13 amino acids. The CDR3 nucleotides read TGTGCCAGCAGCTCGGACTCTGAAGAGACCCAGTACTTC. Translating it yields CASSSDSEETQYF.

The rearrangement links TRBV5-6 to TRBJ2-3; a weak D match, TRBD1 (5 bases). Trimming stripped 4 bases from V and 4 bases from J, with 13 bases between. Germline V gives CDR1 SGHDT, CDR2 YYEEEE. The CDR3 totals 14 residues. This CDR3 is CASSPWQGPDTQYF. The DNA for the CDR3 is TGTGCCAGCAGCCCATGGCAGGGCCCAGATACGCAGTATTTT.

J is TRBJ2-7 and V is TRBV4-2; 7 positions match TRBD2. CDR1 and CDR2 from the germline V gene are LGHNA and YNFKEQ. V lost 3 bases, J lost 7 bases, and 9 bases stayed unmatched. The CDR3 runs 14 residues. Here the CDR3 reads CASSQVTPGGEQYF. DNA of the CDR3: TGTGCCAGCAGCCAGGTGACCCCGGGGGGAGAGCAGTACTTC.